This T cell receptor (beta chain) emerged from a study of blood T cell repertoires in COVID-19. About the study: Material from acute and convalescent COVID-19 was sourced from the United States, Italy and Spain.

Germline CDR1 is SEHNR and CDR2 is FQNEAQ (reference sequence). The CDR3 spans 17 residues. The germline V and J ends were trimmed by 1 base and 2 bases, with 17 bases remaining between them. The cohort comprised adults aged 18 to 89 years residing in approximately 22 US areas. Assignments of participants to cohorts depended upon their own reported clinical history. This table comes from immunoSEQ multiplex PCR, and its TCRdb copy is limited to in-frame clones, with some not included. The sample consists of 200,000 to 300,000 clones, roughly 86% of them appearing once. The chain links TRBV7-9 to TRBJ1-1; D remains ambiguous. Sequenced material: PBMCs or T cells enriched from blood (not recorded which). The origin of this receptor is a woman aged 40 to 50 with acute COVID-19. The chain's CDR3 is CASSLGEGSGPNTEAFF. The DNA of the CDR3 is TGTGCCAGCAGCTTAGGGGAAGGAAGCGGGCCAAACACTGAAGCTTTCTTT.